This T cell receptor (beta chain) was documented in a study of blood T cell repertoires in COVID-19. As for the study in general: Samples of COVID-19 (acute and convalescent) were obtained from the United States, Italy and Spain. The cDNA or gDNA used as material had been derived from T cells, B-cell-depleted T cells, or PBMCs.

Generated by immunoSEQ multiplex PCR, the TCRdb table keeps only in-frame clones and is missing some. Of 55,000 to 70,000 clones listed, about 80% are singletons. This CDR3 has 13 residues. V was pared by 9 bases and J by 6 bases, with 17 bases between. The germline gives CDR1 SGHTA, CDR2 FQGNSA. The origin of this receptor is a woman between 55 and 75 years old with acute or convalescent COVID-19. The V gene is TRBV7-2, the J gene TRBJ1-2, with D possibly being TRBD1 (6 bases). Material: peripheral blood. CDR3 in amino acids: CASLDQGWDGYTF. CDR3 sequence (DNA): TGTGCCAGTTTAGACCAGGGGTGGGATGGCTACACCTTC.